This T cell receptor (beta chain) was retrieved from a study of T cells expressing NK-cell markers. Regarding the study as a whole: A range of about 1.0-7.0% of CD8+ T cells consisted of dominant NKG2C+ clonotypes in 5 to 7 donors. These clonotypes additionally ranked first within the CD3+CD56-NKG2C+ fraction of several donors.

CDR3 length: 14 residues. Germline V gene data show CDR1 as SGHDN and CDR2 as FVKESK. TCRdb reprocessed the 5' RACE reads, with one entry per CDR3 protein and no DNA. This table holds some 460,000 distinct CDR3 sequences. As regards this clonotype: What it binds is unknown.

The rearrangement uses TRBV14 and TRBJ2-5. The source material was blood T cells: a sorted CD56 or NKG2C T cell subset, CD4+ or CD8+ T cells, or bulk PBMC T cells (not recorded which). This TCR came from a woman aged 50 to 60 in good health. The CDR3 sequence: CASSQVVHEETQYF.